The 22 T cell receptor beta chains below were found in one sample sequenced in a study of vaccination effects on CD4 cells after COVID-19. This table comes from immunoSEQ multiplex PCR, and its TCRdb copy is limited to in-frame clones, with some not included. The sample includes 70,000 to 95,000 clones, around four fifths of them seen just once. These receptors lack a known antigen. Viral peptide pools were used in the ViraFEST assay to expand antigen-specific CD4+ T cells, and sequencing came afterward. CD4+ T cell isolation took place after 10 days of culture. Everyone in the study got two shots of either the BNT162b2 or mRNA-1273 vaccine. The specimen comprised CD4+ T cells from PBMCs cultured with HCoV-OC43 spike peptides, sampled after COVID-19 vaccination. Subset described: HCoV-OC43 spike overlapping peptide pool stimulation. These receptors came from a human donor who received a COVID-19 vaccine.

The chain is built from TRBV14 and TRBJ2-1; D is perhaps TRBD1 or TRBD2 (7 bases each). This CDR3 has 17 residues. V was shortened by 4 bases and J by 0 bases, with 16 bases between the two germline ends. In germline, CDR1 is SGHDN, CDR2 FVKESK. The CDR3 coding sequence is TGTGCCAGCAGCCGATACAGGGGAGGGACCTCCTACAATGAGCAGTTCTTC. It encodes CASSRYRGGTSYNEQFF.

This chain joins TRBV30 and TRBJ2-4; D might be TRBD1 (6 bases). CDR1 and CDR2 from the germline V gene are GTSNPN and SVGIG (reference sequence). Trimming left V 4 bases short and J 9 bases short, with 13 bases between. The CDR3 loop spans 12 amino acids. CDR3 sequence reads: CAWNPGAGIQYF. The DNA of the CDR3 is TGTGCCTGGAATCCAGGGGCGGGCATTCAGTACTTC.

This chain links TRBV19 with TRBJ2-2; D perhaps matches TRBD1 (6 bases). The CDR3 runs to 14 residues. V was cut by 3 bases and J by 3 bases, with 8 bases left in between. Germline V gives CDR1 LNHDA, CDR2 SQIVND (reference sequence). DNA of the CDR3: TGTGCCAGTAGTATTCGACAGGACACCGGGGAGCTGTTTTTT. It translates to CASSIRQDTGELFF.

This clone turned up a few times. The CDR3 DNA reads TGCGCCAGCAGCCTGCGAGACGCATCAAATGAAAAACTGTTTTTT. Protein sequence: CASSLRDASNEKLFF. This rearrangement joins TRBV5-1 to TRBJ1-4; no definite D call. V lost 4 bases, J lost 5 bases, and 15 bases lay in between. There are 15 residues in the CDR3. CDR1 and CDR2 (germline): SGHRS, YFSETQ. Looking up the rest from reference TRBV5-1 and TRBJ1-4 gives the full variable domain: KAGVTQTPRYLIKTRGQQVTLSCSPISGHRSVSWYQQTPGQGLQFLFEYFSETQRNKGNFPGRFSGRQFSNSRSEMNVSTLELGDSALYLCASSLRDASNEKLFFGSGTQLSVL.

J is TRBJ1-1 and V is TRBV14, with 8 bases aligning to TRBD1. This CDR3 has 16 amino acids. CDR1 SGHDN and CDR2 FVKESK come from the germline V gene. Trimming at V came to 0 bases and at J to 12 bases, leaving 15 bases not matched to a gene. The CDR3 coding sequence is TGTGCCAGCAGCCAAGAATATAGGCAGGGGGCTTCGAAGACTTTCTTT. Amino acid sequence: CASSQEYRQGASKTFF.

The rearrangement uses TRBV7-3 and TRBJ2-5; maybe TRBD1 (6 bases). V lost 0 bases and J 5 bases, leaving 13 bases between the germline ends. CDR1 and CDR2 (germline): SGHTA, FQGTGA. This CDR3 region has 15 residues. CDR3: CASSLTGAGDETQYF. The CDR3 region has the DNA TGTGCCAGCAGCTTAACCGGGGCAGGGGACGAGACCCAGTACTTC.

The CDR3: CATSNRNDGAVEQYV. The DNA of the CDR3 is TGTGCCACCAGTAATAGGAACGACGGGGCGGTCGAGCAGTACGTC. This chain joins TRBV24-1 and TRBJ2-7; possibly TRBD1 or TRBD2 for D (5 bases each). The CDR3 runs 15 residues. Germline-derived CDR1 and CDR2 are KGHDR and SFDVKD. V lost 6 bases, J lost 6 bases, and 20 bases lay in between.

The chain carries TRBV18 and TRBJ2-2; TRBD1 aligns across 7 bases. From germline, CDR1 is KGHSH and CDR2 LQKENI. The CDR3 consists of 16 residues. The V gene end was trimmed by 4 bases and the J gene end by 2 bases; junction bases not matched to a gene: 7. DNA for the CDR3: TGTGCCAGCTCACTCCGGGGACAGTTCAACACCGGGGAGCTGTTTTTT. Translation gives CASSLRGQFNTGELFF.

This chain connects TRBV4-1 to TRBJ1-2; perhaps TRBD1 as D (5 bases). V dropped 5 bases and J dropped 1 base, with 14 bases sitting between them. The CDR3 is made up of 15 amino acids. Germline CDR1 and CDR2: MGHRA and YSYEKL. The CDR3 reads CASSASRGSNYGYTF. CDR3 nucleotides: TGCGCCAGCAGCGCCTCTCGGGGGAGTAACTATGGCTACACCTTC.

The rearrangement links TRBV30 to TRBJ1-5; D unclear. CDR3 length equals 13 residues. V lost 1 base to trimming and J lost 0 bases, with 4 bases between them. The germline V gene encodes CDR1 GTSNPN and CDR2 SVGIG (reference sequence). CDR3 loop: CAWSGNSNQPQHF. CDR3 sequence (DNA): TGTGCCTGGAGTGGGAATAGCAATCAGCCCCAGCATTTT.

The DNA of the CDR3 is TGTGCCAGCAGTTATGGAGGAACAGCTTCCTACGAGCAGTACGTC. The encoded protein is CASSYGGTASYEQYV. The genes are TRBV6-2 or TRBV6-3 and TRBJ2-7, with a weak D call TRBD2 (5 bases). This CDR3 is built from 15 residues. Germline-derived CDR1 and CDR2 are MNHEY and SVGEGT. V lost 3 bases to trimming and J lost 1 base, with 13 bases between them.

The chain couples TRBV28 to TRBJ1-1; D is ambiguous. The CDR3 runs 13 residues. Germline lookup yields CDR1 MDHEN and CDR2 SYDVKM. Trimming removed 2 bases from V and 9 bases from J, with 13 bases in between. The CDR3 DNA reads TGTGCCAGCAGTTTACCTCCGGGAAGGAAAGCTTTCTTT. It translates to CASSLPPGRKAFF.

The V call is TRBV5-1, the J call TRBJ2-5; tentative D call: TRBD1 (6 bases). With 1 base removed from V and 1 base from J, the gap between germline ends came to 11 bases. The CDR3 runs to 15 residues. CDR1 and CDR2 from the germline V gene are SGHRS and YFSETQ. CDR3: CASSLYQGTQETQYF. The CDR3 nucleotides are TGCGCCAGCAGCTTGTATCAGGGGACCCAAGAGACCCAGTACTTC.

This clone was observed a handful of times. The rearrangement uses TRBV6-5 and TRBJ2-6; D uncertain. Trimming took off 7 bases at V and 1 base at J, with 8 bases between the two ends. Looked up from germline, CDR1 is MNHEY and CDR2 is SVGAGI. This CDR3 has 14 residues. The CDR3 nucleotides read TGTGCCAGCATAACGAATTCTGGGGCCAACGTCCTGACTTTC. Protein: CASITNSGANVLTF.

This clone has a single count. Here the CDR3 reads CASSELSRPTRDEQYV. CDR3 nucleotide sequence: TGCGCCAGCAGTGAGTTGTCGCGTCCTACAAGGGACGAGCAGTACGTC. This rearrangement joins TRBV10-2 to TRBJ2-7; no reliable D call. Germline CDR1 and CDR2: WSHSY and SAAADI. Trimming cost V 1 base and J 5 bases, with 18 bases left between them. The CDR3 spans 16 residues.

In DNA, the CDR3 is TGTGCCAGCAGTTTGAACCGTGGATTAGAAGCTTTCTTT. Translation: CASSLNRGLEAFF. The V call is TRBV28, the J call TRBJ1-1; D unclear. Trimming took 3 bases from V and 8 from J, leaving 13 bases between them. The V gene's germline CDR1 is MDHEN and CDR2 SYDVKM. This CDR3 contains 13 residues.

The sample holds a few counts of this clone. The chain is built from TRBV19 and TRBJ2-2; tentatively, D is TRBD2 (6 bases). The germline V gene encodes CDR1 LNHDA and CDR2 SQIVND (reference sequence). Trimming took 5 bases from V and 1 from J, leaving 14 bases between them. This CDR3 region has 16 residues. The CDR3 DNA sequence: TGTGCCAGTAGTCCTCGGAGGGGAATGAACACCGGGGAGCTGTTTTTT. Residues: CASSPRRGMNTGELFF.

V and J are TRBV21-1 and TRBJ2-3; TRBD1, the table's D call, was not compared with the DNA. TRBV21-1 is annotated as a pseudogene. The CDR3 length is 16 residues. CDR3 in DNA: TGTGCCAGCAGCTTAAAAACAGGGTTGCCCATAGATACGCAGTATTTT. Amino acids: CASSLKTGLPIDTQYF.

This clone has more than one count but fewer than ten. The gene calls are TRBV10-3 and TRBJ1-1; D is perhaps TRBD1 (6 bases). The CDR3 runs 14 residues. V lost 6 bases and J lost 1, with 12 bases in between. CDR1 and CDR2 from the germline V gene are ENHRY and SYGVKD. CDR3 nucleotides: TGTGCCATCAGACTAGGACAGCAGAACACTGAAGCTTTCTTT. Its protein is CAIRLGQQNTEAFF.

V and J are TRBV4-3 and TRBJ2-5, with 7 positions matching TRBD2. From germline, CDR1 is LGHNA and CDR2 YSLEER. The CDR3 contains 14 residues. J gave up 3 bases and V 4 bases, and 5 bases lay outside the gene matches. The chain's CDR3 is CASSRGGREETQYF. DNA for the CDR3: TGCGCCAGCAGCCGGGGGGGACGAGAAGAGACCCAGTACTTC.

This clone was found a few times. V is TRBV6-5 and J is TRBJ2-2; D not resolved. The germline V gene has CDR1 MNHEY and CDR2 SVGAGI. Deletions cut 4 bases from V and 5 bases from J, with 5 bases between. This CDR3 region has 12 residues. The CDR3: CASSSLTGELFF. The CDR3 DNA follows: TGTGCCAGCAGTTCTTTAACCGGGGAGCTGTTTTTT.

The rearrangement uses TRBV7-9 and TRBJ1-5, with 8 bases that match TRBD1. The germline V gene has CDR1 SEHNR and CDR2 FQNEAQ (reference sequence). CDR3 length: 17 residues. Germline trimming cut 1 base from V and 2 bases from J; bases unmatched to any gene: 7. The CDR3 reads CASSLGAGGRGNQPQHF. As DNA, the CDR3 is TGTGCCAGCAGCTTAGGGGCAGGGGGCCGAGGCAATCAGCCCCAGCATTTT.